Presented here are 4 T cell receptor beta chains from one specimen sequenced in a study of T cells in Graves' hyperthyroidism and ophthalmopathy. TCR beta CDR3 sequences were amplified from RNA transcripts. Researchers ran a first-round RT-PCR on the TCR CDR3 using the HTBI primer set. TCRdb used MiXCR to reprocess the multiplex PCR reads, holding one entry per CDR3 protein. The sample includes 270,000 or so distinct CDR3 sequences, nearly 15% of them seen just once. Source material: blood. Every receptor here comes from a woman in her forties or fifties with Graves' hyperthyroidism that later progressed to Graves' ophthalmopathy.

Regarding this clonotype: At one end the junction does not follow the germline gene, possibly because of a read error. V usage is TRBV5-1 and J usage is TRBJ2-3; TRBD1 or TRBD2 may be the D gene (5 bases each). This CDR3 contains 14 residues. The germline gives CDR1 SGHRS, CDR2 YFSETQ. CDR3 in DNA: TGCGCCAGCAGACAATGGGACCAAACAGGTACGCAGTATTTT. It yields the protein CASRQWDQTGTQYF. Filled out from reference TRBV5-1 and TRBJ2-3, the complete variable domain reads KAGVTQTPRYLIKTRGQQVTLSCSPISGHRSVSWYQQTPGQGLQFLFEYFSETQRNKGNFPGRFSGRQFSNSRSEMNVSTLELGDSALYLCASRQWDQTGTQYFGPGTRLTVL.

The chain couples TRBV18 to TRBJ2-6, with a possible D match to TRBD1 (5 bases). The CDR3 is 14 residues long. Trimming left V 7 bases short and J 4 bases short, with 11 bases between. The V gene's germline CDR1 is KGHSH and CDR2 LQKENI. DNA of the CDR3: TGTGCCAGCTTTGGGGCCCTCGGGGCCAACGTCCTGACTTTC. Amino acid sequence: CASFGALGANVLTF.

V and J are TRBV20-1 and TRBJ1-1, with 9 nucleotides matching TRBD1. Germline trimming cut 6 bases from V and 4 bases from J; bases unmatched to any gene: 9. The CDR3 contains 14 residues. Germline loops: CDR1 DFQATT, CDR2 SNEGSKA (reference sequence). CDR3 protein: CSACNRGRLTEAFF. CDR3 nucleotide sequence: TGCAGTGCCTGTAACAGGGGGCGCCTCACTGAAGCTTTCTTT.

This clonotype was observed many times. V is TRBV3-1 and J is TRBJ1-2, with D uncertain. V gave up 4 bases and J gave up 8 bases, with 17 bases separating them. This CDR3 spans 14 amino acids. Germline loops: CDR1 LGHDT, CDR2 YNNKEL (reference sequence). The CDR3 nucleotides are TGTGCCAGCAGCCCCGGACTTATACGTCGCGGCTACACCTTC. As protein: CASSPGLIRRGYTF. The full variable domain, with the rest looked up from reference TRBV3-1 and TRBJ1-2, is DTAVSQTPKYLVTQMGNDKSIKCEQNLGHDTMYWYKQDSKKFLKIMFSYNNKELIINETVPNRFSPKSPDKAHLNLHINSLELGDSAVYFCASSPGLIRRGYTFGSGTRLTVV.